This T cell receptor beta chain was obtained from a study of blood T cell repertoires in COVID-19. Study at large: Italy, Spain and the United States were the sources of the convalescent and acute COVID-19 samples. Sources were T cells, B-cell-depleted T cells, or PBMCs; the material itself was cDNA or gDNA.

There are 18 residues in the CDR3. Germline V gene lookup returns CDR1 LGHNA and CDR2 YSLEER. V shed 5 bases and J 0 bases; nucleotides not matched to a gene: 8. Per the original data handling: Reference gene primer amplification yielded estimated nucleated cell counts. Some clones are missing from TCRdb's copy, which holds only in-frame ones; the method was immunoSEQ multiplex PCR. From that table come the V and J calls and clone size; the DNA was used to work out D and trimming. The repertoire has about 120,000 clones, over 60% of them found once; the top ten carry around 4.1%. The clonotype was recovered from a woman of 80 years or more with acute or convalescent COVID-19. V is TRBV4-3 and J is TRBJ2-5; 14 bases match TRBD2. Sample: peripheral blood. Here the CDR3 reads CASSAGTSGGLYQETQYF. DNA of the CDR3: TGCGCCAGCAGCGCAGGGACTAGCGGGGGCTTGTACCAAGAGACCCAGTACTTC.